A single sample gave rise to the 31 T cell receptor beta chains below, sequenced in a study of read filtering for tumor transcriptome and immune sequencing. The library was built from 400 ng RNA with molecular barcoded adaptors for alpha/delta and beta/gamma chains. MiXCR, run by TCRdb on the reads, gives a single entry per CDR3 protein. The sample includes some 140,000 distinct CDR3 sequences, around 14% of them seen just once. The material sequenced was a population of CD138-negative cells sorted from bone marrow. The receptors stem from a donor aged 40 or over with multiple myeloma.

This clonotype has a single count. A read error may produce the germline difference seen at one junction end. The genes are TRBV10-3 and TRBJ2-3; 8 bases are shared with TRBD1. The CDR3 has 14 residues. Germline-derived CDR1 and CDR2 are ENHRY and SYGVKD. This CDR3 reads CAINGQGDTDMQYF. The CDR3 DNA reads TGTGCCATCAACGGACAGGGCGACACAGATATGCAGTATTTT.

This clonotype was seen at least ten times. This chain joins TRBV20-1 and TRBJ2-7, with D hard to call. From germline, CDR1 is DFQATT and CDR2 SNEGSKA (reference sequence). The CDR3 spans 11 residues. Trimming left V 5 bases short and J 0 bases short, with 5 bases between. CDR3: CSARISYEQYF. CDR3 nucleotides: TGCAGTGCTCGGATCTCCTACGAGCAGTACTTC.

Turning to this clonotype: Only one base separates this from a far larger clonotype, so it likely reflects a read error. Because it lacks the conserved phenylalanine or tryptophan at the end, this CDR3 is likely a read error. The DNA is left out, because the CDR3 cannot be placed on it with certainty; the CDR3 is given as TCRdb lists it. The J gene is TRBJ2-1, the V gene TRBV4-3; the DNA was not used to check the table's D call, TRBD2. Germline V gene data show CDR1 as LGHNA and CDR2 as YSLEER. 16 amino acids form the CDR3, both terminal residues included. This CDR3 reads CASSQEKTSGIWSQFS.

Many counts were recorded for this clonotype. The chain employs TRBV29-1 and TRBJ1-2; tentative D call: TRBD1 (6 bases). The length of the CDR3 is 12 residues. Trimming left V 7 bases short and J 6 bases short, with 15 bases between. The germline CDR1 and CDR2 sequences are SQVTM and ANQGSEA. The CDR3 here is CSGRGGPDGYTF. The DNA of the CDR3 is TGCAGCGGACGAGGGGGTCCCGATGGCTACACCTTC.

Ten or more counts support this clonotype. V gene TRBV4-3 combines with J gene TRBJ2-1; 9 nucleotides line up with TRBD2. J was trimmed by 9 bases and V by 1 base; bases with no gene match: 7. This CDR3 is built from 15 residues. Germline CDR1 is LGHNA and CDR2 is YSLEER. The CDR3 sequence: CASSQAAGGVAEQFF. As DNA, the CDR3 is TGCGCCAGCAGCCAAGCTGCGGGAGGGGTCGCTGAGCAGTTCTTC.

This clonotype was seen many times. Possible read error: a much larger clone is one base away. The chain recombines TRBV19 with TRBJ1-1; D not resolved. Germline-derived CDR1 and CDR2 are LNHDA and SQIVND (reference sequence). The CDR3 is 12 amino acids. CDR3 amino acids: CANSFAWTEAFF. CDR3 DNA: TGTGCCAATAGTTTCGCGTGGACTGAAGCTTTCTTT.

The table lists this clonotype with many counts. The V and J genes are TRBV20-1 and TRBJ2-3; D may correspond to TRBD1 or TRBD2 (5 bases each). Trimming removed 6 bases at V and 6 bases at J, with 31 bases between. This CDR3 comprises 18 residues. Germline lookup yields CDR1 DFQATT and CDR2 SNEGSKA (reference sequence). The CDR3: CSARPRGDARGTADTQYF. For the CDR3, the DNA is TGCAGTGCCCGCCCACGGGGCGACGCGAGGGGAACGGCGGATACGCAGTATTTT.

This clonotype came up many times. This sequence joins TRBV7-9 and TRBJ2-1, with 11 bases identical to TRBD2. The CDR3 totals 14 residues. Looked up from germline, CDR1 is SEHNR and CDR2 is FQNEAQ (reference sequence). V lost 4 bases to trimming and J lost 6 bases; unmatched junction nucleotides: 2. Here the CDR3 DNA reads TGTGCCAGCAGCTCGGGGACTAGCGGCAATGAGCAGTTCTTC. Protein: CASSSGTSGNEQFF. Filled out from reference TRBV7-9 and TRBJ2-1, the complete variable domain reads DTGVSQNPRHKITKRGQNVTFRCDPISEHNRLYWYRQTLGQGPEFLTYFQNEAQLEKSRLLSDRFSAERPKGSFSTLEIQRTEQGDSAMYLCASSSGTSGNEQFFGPGTRLTVL.

This clonotype was found many times. This chain connects TRBV5-8 to TRBJ2-1; 7 positions match TRBD1. The trim removed 1 base at V and 8 bases at J, leaving 9 bases unmatched. The CDR3 loop spans 15 amino acids. CDR1 and CDR2 from the germline V gene are SGHTS and YDEGEE. CDR3 nucleotides: TGTGCCAGCAGCTTGATAGACAGGGCAGGCGATGAGCAGTTCTTC. As protein: CASSLIDRAGDEQFF.

There are many counts of this clonotype. The chain couples TRBV7-8 to TRBJ2-1; tentatively, D is TRBD2 (7 bases). The germline V and J ends were trimmed by 4 bases and 7 bases, with 14 bases remaining between them. The CDR3 is 14 amino acids. CDR1 is SGHVS and CDR2 is FQNEAQ in the germline V gene. CDR3 in DNA: TGTGCCAGCAGCTACGGTGGGAGGGGGAATGAGCAGTTCTTC. It codes for CASSYGGRGNEQFF.

This clonotype was found a few times. A read error is possible here, since a much larger clone lies one base away. The rearrangement joins TRBV7-3 to TRBJ2-1; perhaps TRBD2 as D (7 bases). Germline loops: CDR1 SGHTA, CDR2 FQGTGA. V dropped 9 bases and J dropped 3 bases, with 15 bases sitting between them. The CDR3 is 14 amino acids. The CDR3 protein is CASGGAVFYNEQFF. CDR3 nucleotides: TGTGCCAGTGGGGGGGCAGTCTTCTACAATGAGCAGTTCTTC.

This clonotype has just a few counts. A much larger clone differs by one base, so this may be a read error. The V gene is TRBV19, the J gene TRBJ2-1; 7 positions match TRBD2. The CDR3 consists of 16 residues. The germline CDR1 and CDR2 sequences are LNHDA and SQIVND (reference sequence). CDR3: CASRIVGREKRNEQFF. As DNA, the CDR3 is TGTGCCAGTAGAATAGTAGGGCGGGAGAAACGGAATGAGCAGTTCTTC.

Worth noting for this clonotype: Given a much more abundant clone one base away, this may be a read error. The J gene is TRBJ2-7, the V gene TRBV5-6, with D tentatively TRBD2 (5 bases). Germline CDR1 and CDR2: SGHDT and YYEEEE. The V end was cut by 0 bases, the J end by 3 bases, with 7 bases between. This CDR3 is built from 13 residues. The CDR3 spells CASSLAGNYEQYF. The CDR3 DNA follows: TGTGCCAGCAGCTTGGCGGGAAACTACGAGCAGTACTTC.

This clonotype was seen a handful of times. The CDR3 DNA reads TGTGCCAGCAGCTTAGATAATTGGGCCGGGGAGCTGTTTTTT. Protein product: CASSLDNWAGELFF. The chain couples TRBV11-2 to TRBJ2-2; D is unresolved. Trimming took off 0 bases at V and 6 bases at J, with 8 bases between the two ends. Germline CDR1 SGHAT, CDR2 FQNNGV. This CDR3 comprises 14 residues.

Regarding this clonotype: The CDR3 end shows no conserved phenylalanine or tryptophan, and so a read error is likely. CDR3 sequence reads: CASSQGLENQPQHL. In DNA form, the CDR3 reads TGTGCCAGCAGCCAAGGTCTGGAGAATCAGCCCCAGCATCTT. V gene TRBV3-1 combines with J gene TRBJ1-5; D is undetermined. CDR3 length: 14 residues. The V gene lost 1 base and the J gene lost 4 bases, with 8 bases spanning the gap. In germline, CDR1 is LGHDT, CDR2 YNNKEL (reference sequence).

In the case of this clonotype: Given a much more abundant clone one base away, this may be a read error. The CDR3 end shows no conserved phenylalanine or tryptophan, and so a read error is likely. The rearrangement links TRBV20-1 to TRBJ2-5; tentatively, D is TRBD1 (6 bases). CDR1 and CDR2 from the germline V gene are DFQATT and SNEGSKA (reference sequence). The CDR3 covers 14 residues. Trimming removed 7 bases at V and 2 bases at J, with 17 bases between. CDR3 in DNA: TGCAGTGTCGGCAGGGGCGTTGGACAAGAGACCCAGTACTCC. It translates to CSVGRGVGQETQYS.

This clonotype was counted at least ten times. The V gene is TRBV4-1, the J gene TRBJ2-7; TRBD2 is a possible D gene (7 bases). The CDR3 has 14 residues. V lost 4 bases, J lost 3 bases, and 13 bases lay in between. CDR1 MGHRA and CDR2 YSYEKL come from the germline V gene. The CDR3 DNA reads TGCGCCAGCAGCCTCCTGGGGGGGCGCTACGAGCAGTACTTC. Residues: CASSLLGGRYEQYF.

This clonotype was detected ten times or more. The rearrangement joins TRBV5-1 to TRBJ2-1; 9 bases match TRBD2. CDR1 SGHRS and CDR2 YFSETQ come from the germline V gene. V dropped 3 bases and J dropped 6; count of bases not matched to a gene: 7. The CDR3 is 15 amino acids. The CDR3 loop reads CASSSGGLAFNEQFF. As DNA, the CDR3 is TGCGCCAGCAGCTCCGGCGGACTAGCGTTCAATGAGCAGTTCTTC.

This clonotype was detected many times. The V gene is TRBV5-1, the J gene TRBJ2-1; the match to TRBD2 covers 9 bases. The CDR3 has 16 amino acids. V shed 0 bases, J shed 9 bases, and the junction held 10 bases outside the gene matches. CDR1 is SGHRS and CDR2 is YFSETQ in the germline V gene. The CDR3 DNA follows: TGCGCCAGCAGCTTGGGAGGTAGCGGGAGTACAGGTGAGCAGTTCTTC. This codes for CASSLGGSGSTGEQFF. The whole variable domain, filled in from reference TRBV5-1 and TRBJ2-1, reads KAGVTQTPRYLIKTRGQQVTLSCSPISGHRSVSWYQQTPGQGLQFLFEYFSETQRNKGNFPGRFSGRQFSNSRSEMNVSTLELGDSALYLCASSLGGSGSTGEQFFGPGTRLTVL.

This chain connects TRBV5-6 to TRBJ2-2; 10 nucleotides align to TRBD2. CDR1 is SGHDT and CDR2 is YYEEEE in the germline V gene. The V gene end was trimmed by 4 bases and the J gene end by 5 bases; junction bases not matched to a gene: 5. This CDR3 is 15 amino acids long. The CDR3 sequence: CASSLLAGWTGELFF. The CDR3 DNA reads as TGTGCCAGCAGCCTACTAGCGGGATGGACCGGGGAGCTGTTTTTT.

This clonotype was counted ten times or more. V and J are TRBV5-1 and TRBJ1-1; a weak D match, TRBD1 (5 bases). V gave up 5 bases and J gave up 1 base, with 9 bases separating them. CDR3 length equals 13 residues. Germline V gene sequence: CDR1 SGHRS, CDR2 YFSETQ. Here the CDR3 reads CASRVDRNTEAFF. The CDR3 DNA sequence: TGCGCCAGCAGGGTCGACAGGAACACTGAAGCTTTCTTT.

This clonotype was detected only once. A much larger clone is a single base away; this may be a read error. Given the absence of the conserved phenylalanine or tryptophan at the CDR3 end, a read error is likely. The chain couples TRBV7-9 to TRBJ2-7; 8 positions agree with TRBD1. Germline V gene data show CDR1 as SEHNR and CDR2 as FQNEAQ (reference sequence). J gave up 5 bases and V 4 bases, and 10 bases lay outside the gene matches. The CDR3 contains 15 residues. CDR3 in DNA: TGTGCCAGCAGCTATGGGGACAGGATACCTAACGAGCAGTACCTC. Translating it yields CASSYGDRIPNEQYL.

To note about this clonotype: The junction does not match germline at one end; this may be a read error. The chain employs TRBV5-1 and TRBJ2-2; the match to TRBD1 covers 8 bases. The CDR3 extends over 16 amino acids. The V gene's germline CDR1 is SGHRS and CDR2 YFSETQ. The CDR3 bases are TGCGCCAACAGCTTGGATCCAGGGGGCGGTACCGGGGAGCTGTCTTTT. It specifies CANSLDPGGGTGELSF.

In regard to this clonotype: A much larger clone differs from this one at a single base, so this may be a read error. V usage is TRBV6-1 and J usage is TRBJ1-2; D is ambiguous. Germline loops: CDR1 MNHNS, CDR2 SASEGT. The CDR3 covers 10 residues. The CDR3 here is CVSREDGYTF. In DNA, the CDR3 is TGTGTCAGCAGAGAGGATGGCTACACCTTC.

The sample holds many counts of this clonotype. The gene calls are TRBV6-5 and TRBJ2-1, with D maybe TRBD2 (5 bases). This CDR3 contains 15 residues. Germline V CDR1 and CDR2: MNHEY, SVGAGI. The V and J ends lost 8 bases and 3 bases respectively, with 17 bases between them. The CDR3 protein is CASRPGSSLYNEQFF. CDR3 DNA sequence: TGTGCCAGCCGGCCGGGGAGCTCACTCTACAATGAGCAGTTCTTC.

This rearrangement joins TRBV19 to TRBJ2-2, with 8 bases aligning to TRBD1. The CDR3 contains 16 residues. The germline V gene encodes CDR1 LNHDA and CDR2 SQIVND (reference sequence). Trimming at V came to 4 bases and at J to 5 bases, leaving 9 bases not matched to a gene. CDR3 sequence: CASSTQGAVGTGELFF. For the CDR3, the DNA is TGTGCCAGTAGTACGCAGGGGGCGGTAGGGACCGGGGAGCTGTTTTTT. The full variable domain, its missing parts supplied by reference TRBV19 and TRBJ2-2, is DGGITQSPKYLFRKEGQNVTLSCEQNLNHDAMYWYRQDPGQGLRLIYYSQIVNDFQKGDIAEGYSVSREKKESFPLTVTSAQKNPTAFYLCASSTQGAVGTGELFFGEGSRLTVL.

This clonotype has a count of ten or more. The chain joins TRBV27 to TRBJ2-2; 10 nucleotides match TRBD1. Germline CDR1 and CDR2: MNHEY and SMNVEV (reference sequence). This CDR3 spans 17 amino acids. J lost 6 bases, V lost 4 bases, and 11 bases had no gene match. The DNA for the CDR3 is TGTGCCAGCAGTTCCGGGACAGGGGTCCTGGGGGCCGGGGAGCTGTTTTTT. Its translation: CASSSGTGVLGAGELFF.

This chain links TRBV3-1 with TRBJ2-7, with TRBD1 matching over 7 bases. This CDR3 is built from 14 residues. After removal of 4 bases from V and 5 bases from J, the junction contained 8 bases not matched to a gene. Germline assignment: CDR1 LGHDT and CDR2 YNNKEL (reference sequence). As DNA, the CDR3 is TGTGCCAGCAGCCGACAGGGCTCTGGGCACGAGCAGTACTTC. Amino acids: CASSRQGSGHEQYF.

A remark on this clonotype: Possible read error: a much larger clone is one base away. The chain carries TRBV11-2 and TRBJ1-1; no definite D call. The V gene's germline CDR1 is SGHAT and CDR2 FQNNGV. The CDR3 spans 11 residues. CDR3 nucleotides: TGTGCCAGCAGCCGTAGTCCTGAAGCTTCCTTT. Its protein is CASSRSPEASF.

This clonotype was recorded at least ten times. The chain couples TRBV20-1 to TRBJ1-1; D is perhaps TRBD1 (5 bases). V gave up 0 bases and J gave up 11 bases, with 13 bases separating them. This CDR3 spans 12 amino acids. Looked up from germline, CDR1 is DFQATT and CDR2 is SNEGSKA (reference sequence). The CDR3 protein is CSARDGGAPAFF. In nucleotides, the CDR3 is TGCAGTGCTAGAGACGGAGGGGCGCCGGCTTTCTTT.

This clonotype was seen a handful of times. The chain combines TRBV5-1 with TRBJ1-1; no clear D. Trimming removed 2 bases at V and 3 bases at J, with 8 bases between. Germline assignment: CDR1 SGHRS and CDR2 YFSETQ. The CDR3 has 13 residues. The CDR3 region is CASSFNGDTEAFF. CDR3 DNA: TGCGCCAGCAGCTTTAATGGGGACACTGAAGCTTTCTTT.